The 30 T cell receptor beta chains presented below share a single source sample, sequenced in a study of CD8 T cell repertoires and HIV-1 epitope variants. Here immunoSEQ multiplex PCR was the method, and the copy in TCRdb shows in-frame clones only, minus some. This table has 2,500 to 3,500 clones, approximately 70% appearing once. For these TCRs, the target antigens are not known. Sample: cultured CD8+ T cells derived from PBMCs. Receptors were obtained from a male donor with HIV.

The chain links TRBV7-9 to TRBJ2-2; D is uncertain. V lost 8 bases to trimming and J lost 5 bases, with 9 bases between them. CDR3 size: 12 residues. Germline CDR1 and CDR2: SEHNR and FQNEAQ (reference sequence). The CDR3 is CASPRETGELFF. The CDR3, as DNA: TGTGCCAGCCCGCGAGAGACCGGGGAGCTGTTTTTT.

The genes are TRBV28 and TRBJ1-1; D call uncertain. Looked up from germline, CDR1 is MDHEN and CDR2 is SYDVKM. The CDR3 has 14 residues. Trimming removed 6 bases from V and 1 base from J, with 12 bases in between. The CDR3 region has the DNA TGTGCCAGCAGGCCCCCCCTCCAGAACACTGAAGCTTTCTTT. Protein sequence: CASRPPLQNTEAFF.

The V and J genes are TRBV4-3 and TRBJ2-7; D possibly uses TRBD1 or TRBD2 (5 bases each). The germline V gene encodes CDR1 LGHNA and CDR2 YSLEER. The V end was cut by 0 bases, the J end by 3 bases, with 15 bases between. The CDR3 is 16 residues long. In DNA form, the CDR3 reads TGCGCCAGCAGCCAAGATTGGGGACCCCTGGACTACGAGCAGTACTTC. This gives the protein CASSQDWGPLDYEQYF.

The V and J genes are TRBV19 and TRBJ2-7, with D possibly called TRBD1 or TRBD2 (6 bases each). The V gene lost 3 bases and the J gene lost 4 bases, with 13 bases spanning the gap. The germline CDR1 and CDR2 sequences are LNHDA and SQIVND (reference sequence). The CDR3 has 14 amino acids. The DNA of the CDR3 is TGTGCCAGTAGTATCTCGTCGGGGGCTTACGAGCAGTACTTC. Residues: CASSISSGAYEQYF.

This chain joins TRBV5-4 and TRBJ2-7; 8 bases map to TRBD1. Looked up from germline, CDR1 is SGHNT and CDR2 is YYREEE (reference sequence). The CDR3 length is 14 residues. Trimming at V came to 4 bases and at J to 4 bases, leaving 7 bases not matched to a gene. CDR3 region: CASSGTGGRYEQYF. The CDR3 nucleotides are TGTGCCAGCAGCGGTACAGGGGGACGGTACGAGCAGTACTTC. Combining the CDR3 with reference TRBV5-4 and TRBJ2-7 gives the whole variable domain ETGVTQSPTHLIKTRGQQVTLRCSSQSGHNTVSWYQQALGQGPQFIFQYYREEENGRGNFPPRFSGLQFPNYSSELNVNALELDDSALYLCASSGTGGRYEQYFGPGTRLTVT.

Written as DNA, the CDR3 is TGTGCCAGCAGTTTCTTACCGGGACCGCGCTGGACCGGGGAGCTGTTTTTT. It encodes CASSFLPGPRWTGELFF. The chain carries TRBV28 and TRBJ2-2; D tentatively reads TRBD1 or TRBD2 (5 bases each). Trimming removed 3 bases at V and 5 bases at J, with 19 bases between. The germline V gene has CDR1 MDHEN and CDR2 SYDVKM. The CDR3 loop spans 17 amino acids.

V usage is TRBV19 and J usage is TRBJ2-7, with D tentatively TRBD1 or TRBD2 (6 bases each). The CDR3 totals 14 residues. Between the trimmed V and J ends, which lost 5 bases and 5 bases, there was a span of 16 bases. Germline V CDR1 and CDR2: LNHDA, SQIVND (reference sequence). The CDR3 nucleotides are TGTGCCAGTAGTTTGTCCTCGGGGGCGGACGAGCAGTACTTC. Its protein is CASSLSSGADEQYF.

The count of this clone is one. J is TRBJ1-5 and V is TRBV10-3; D unresolved. V was trimmed by 3 bases and J by 2 bases, leaving 8 bases between them. Looked up from germline, CDR1 is ENHRY and CDR2 is SYGVKD. The CDR3 is 14 amino acids. CDR3 sequence: CAISDRGGNQPQHF. The CDR3 DNA reads as TGTGCCATCAGTGATCGGGGTGGCAATCAGCCCCAGCATTTT.

The chain joins TRBV6-5 to TRBJ2-7, with D perhaps matching TRBD1 (6 bases). Germline assignment: CDR1 MNHEY and CDR2 SVGAGI. V was pared by 0 bases and J by 7 bases, with 13 bases between. The CDR3 is made up of 14 amino acids. Here the CDR3 DNA reads TGTGCCAGCAGTTACTCGCAGGGGTCGGGGGAGCAGTACTTC. It yields the protein CASSYSQGSGEQYF.

This clone showed up just a few times. The chain links TRBV5-4 to TRBJ1-4, with D maybe TRBD1 (5 bases). This CDR3 region has 15 residues. V was pared by 4 bases and J by 4 bases, with 14 bases between. CDR1 SGHNT and CDR2 YYREEE come from the germline V gene (reference sequence). The CDR3 loop is CASSPGDGGNEKLFF. The CDR3 nucleotides are TGTGCCAGCAGCCCGGGGGACGGGGGTAATGAAAAACTGTTTTTT.

The chain couples TRBV2 to TRBJ1-1, with 7 bases lining up with TRBD1. Trimming cost V 1 base and J 1 base; bases outside gene matches: 6. This CDR3 is 16 amino acids long. Germline loops: CDR1 SNHLY, CDR2 FYNNEI. The CDR3 loop reads CASSEDLGTANTEAFF. The CDR3, as DNA: TGTGCCAGCAGTGAAGATCTGGGGACAGCGAACACTGAAGCTTTCTTT.

This rearrangement joins TRBV11-3 to TRBJ2-2, with D possibly TRBD1 on 6 matching bases. This CDR3 has 14 residues. The V end was cut by 5 bases, the J end by 1 base, with 8 bases between. Looked up from germline, CDR1 is SGHNT and CDR2 is YENEEA. Written as DNA, the CDR3 is TGTGCCAGCAGCACGGACAGGAACACCGGGGAGCTGTTTTTT. It is translated as CASSTDRNTGELFF. Full variable domain (outside the CDR3, taken from reference TRBV11-3 and TRBJ2-2): EAGVVQSPRYKIIEKKQPVAFWCNPISGHNTLYWYLQNLGQGPELLIRYENEEAVDDSQLPKDRFSAERLKGVDSTLKIQPAELGDSAVYLCASSTDRNTGELFFGEGSRLTVL.

This clone was recorded only once. This chain uses TRBV14 with TRBJ2-7; 10 nucleotides match TRBD1. Germline V gene sequence: CDR1 SGHDN, CDR2 FVKESK. CDR3 length equals 16 residues. Losses at the gene ends were 3 bases for V and 6 bases for J; bases not matched to a gene: 11. This CDR3 reads CASSQRTGTGASEQYF. CDR3 DNA: TGTGCCAGCAGCCAGAGAACCGGGACAGGGGCCTCCGAGCAGTACTTC.

The chain has TRBV5-1 and TRBJ1-5; TRBD1 might be the D (5 bases). The CDR3 spans 15 residues. CDR1 and CDR2 (germline): SGHRS, YFSETQ. Trimming shortened V by 4 bases and J by 0 bases, and 11 bases separated the two germline ends. In nucleotides, the CDR3 is TGCGCCAGCAGCCCGGCCGGGACTAGCAATCAGCCCCAGCATTTT. Its translation is CASSPAGTSNQPQHF.

The V and J genes are TRBV7-9 and TRBJ2-1; 8 bases agree with TRBD2. Germline-derived CDR1 and CDR2 are SEHNR and FQNEAQ (reference sequence). The CDR3 loop spans 16 amino acids. With V trimmed by 1 base and J by 9 bases, 11 bases remained unmatched. The CDR3 sequence is CASSLVREGLGAEQFF. In nucleotides, the CDR3 is TGTGCCAGCAGCTTAGTTCGGGAGGGCCTTGGCGCTGAGCAGTTCTTC.

The CDR3 reads CASSARLAGGAPDTQYF. Here the CDR3 DNA reads TGCGCCAGCAGCGCACGACTAGCGGGAGGGGCCCCAGATACGCAGTATTTT. V and J are TRBV5-1 and TRBJ2-3, with 14 positions matching TRBD2. Trimming took 4 bases from V and 4 from J; bases not matched to a gene: 8. Germline V gene lookup returns CDR1 SGHRS and CDR2 YFSETQ. The CDR3 extends over 17 amino acids.

The genes are TRBV28 and TRBJ2-7; TRBD2 aligns across 8 bases. The V gene's germline CDR1 is MDHEN and CDR2 SYDVKM. The J segment lost 3 bases and the V segment lost 5 bases, leaving 6 bases of the junction unmatched. The CDR3 totals 14 residues. The CDR3: CASSREGQRYEQYF. The CDR3 DNA reads TGTGCCAGCAGTCGGGAGGGGCAGCGCTACGAGCAGTACTTC. Combining the CDR3 with reference TRBV28 and TRBJ2-7 gives the whole variable domain DVKVTQSSRYLVKRTGEKVFLECVQDMDHENMFWYRQDPGLGLRLIYFSYDVKMKEKGDIPEGYSVSREKKERFSLILESASTNQTSMYLCASSREGQRYEQYFGPGTRLTVT.

This chain links TRBV27 with TRBJ2-7; tentatively, D is TRBD1 (6 bases). With 10 bases removed from V and 3 bases from J, the gap between germline ends came to 13 bases. This CDR3 region has 12 residues. CDR1 and CDR2 (germline): MNHEY, SMNVEV (reference sequence). The CDR3 here is CATRDTDYEQYF. DNA for the CDR3: TGTGCCACCCGGGACACAGACTACGAGCAGTACTTC.

The CDR3 is CASSSPGLAGGEQFF. The CDR3 coding sequence is TGTGCCAGCAGCTCACCGGGACTAGCGGGAGGAGAGCAGTTCTTC. The rearrangement links TRBV5-8 to TRBJ2-1; 15 bases map to TRBD2. The CDR3 contains 15 residues. CDR1 is SGHTS and CDR2 is YDEGEE in the germline V gene. Trimming cost V 3 bases and J 10 bases; bases outside gene matches: 5.

This chain uses TRBV29-1 with TRBJ2-3; 7 nucleotides match TRBD2. This CDR3 region has 14 residues. The ends lost 2 bases at V and 3 bases at J; junction bases unmatched: 5. Germline values: CDR1 SQVTM, CDR2 ANQGSEA. CDR3 sequence (DNA): TGCAGCGTTGAACCAGCGGGGCGTACAGATACGCAGTATTTT. It codes for CSVEPAGRTDTQYF.

This clone was detected only once. The chain links TRBV14 to TRBJ1-2; D ambiguous. CDR3 length equals 13 residues. Trimming removed 0 bases from V and 5 bases from J, with 7 bases in between. Germline V CDR1 and CDR2: SGHDN, FVKESK. Here the CDR3 DNA reads TGTGCCAGCAGCCAAGAAGAGACTTATGGCTACACCTTC. As protein: CASSQEETYGYTF.

This chain links TRBV5-8 with TRBJ2-1; 7 bases map to TRBD1. V dropped 7 bases and J dropped 8; count of bases not matched to a gene: 15. Germline V gives CDR1 SGHTS, CDR2 YDEGEE. The CDR3 loop spans 15 amino acids. CDR3 amino acids: CASGITGELRDEQFF. Here the CDR3 DNA reads TGTGCCAGCGGGATAACAGGGGAACTAAGGGATGAGCAGTTCTTC.

The chain uses TRBV11-2 and TRBJ1-5, with a tentative D call TRBD1 (5 bases). The CDR3 runs 14 residues. Deletions cut 5 bases from V and 6 bases from J, with 14 bases between. Looked up from germline, CDR1 is SGHAT and CDR2 is FQNNGV. CDR3 bases: TGTGCCAGCAGCAGGGACCAGGAGGGTCAGCCCCAGCATTTT. Translation: CASSRDQEGQPQHF.

The J gene is TRBJ2-1, the V gene TRBV6-5; D unclear. Germline V CDR1 and CDR2: MNHEY, SVGAGI. There are 16 residues in the CDR3. V was pared by 2 bases and J by 0 bases, with 11 bases between. The CDR3 nucleotides read TGTGCCAGCAGTTACCGGGCCGGAATCTCCTACAATGAGCAGTTCTTC. Translating gives CASSYRAGISYNEQFF.

The V call is TRBV5-6, the J call TRBJ2-7, with a weak D call TRBD1 (5 bases). The germline V gene has CDR1 SGHDT and CDR2 YYEEEE. V dropped 2 bases and J dropped 3 bases, with 9 bases sitting between them. This CDR3 has 13 residues. The CDR3 reads CASSFGASYEQYF. The CDR3 nucleotides are TGTGCCAGCAGCTTTGGGGCGAGCTACGAGCAGTACTTC.

The chain carries TRBV28 and TRBJ2-1; the match to TRBD1 covers 7 bases. The CDR3 is 12 residues long. The germline CDR1 and CDR2 sequences are MDHEN and SYDVKM. After removal of 5 bases from V and 9 bases from J, the junction contained 4 bases not matched to a gene. The CDR3 loop is CASSPGGSEQFF. The CDR3 nucleotides are TGTGCCAGCAGTCCAGGGGGAAGTGAGCAGTTCTTC.

The chain carries TRBV11-2 and TRBJ2-7; no definite D call. This CDR3 spans 13 amino acids. The germline V gene has CDR1 SGHAT and CDR2 FQNNGV. The V end lost 1 base, the J end lost 3 bases, and 7 bases lay between the germline ends. CDR3 loop: CASSLVRSYEQYF. As DNA, the CDR3 is TGTGCCAGCAGCTTAGTGCGAAGCTACGAGCAGTACTTC.

This clone has more than one count but fewer than ten. The rearrangement joins TRBV4-2 to TRBJ1-1; D is uncertain. Trimming removed 0 bases at V and 6 bases at J, with 8 bases between. Germline V gives CDR1 LGHNA, CDR2 YNFKEQ. The length of the CDR3 is 13 residues. The CDR3 loop reads CASSQETGSEAFF. Here the CDR3 DNA reads TGTGCCAGCAGCCAAGAGACGGGATCTGAAGCTTTCTTT.

The genes are TRBV2 and TRBJ2-7; 7 bases agree with TRBD2. Germline CDR1 reads SNHLY; CDR2 reads FYNNEI. The CDR3 extends over 14 amino acids. Germline trimming cut 8 bases from V and 7 bases from J; bases unmatched to any gene: 14. The CDR3 DNA reads as TGTGCCAGCCAGCACGGAGCGGGGCTTGGGGAGCAGTACTTC. Its translation is CASQHGAGLGEQYF.

The chain links TRBV2 to TRBJ1-2, with D tentatively TRBD1 (5 bases). Germline CDR1 and CDR2: SNHLY and FYNNEI. This CDR3 has 16 amino acids. Trimming took 6 bases from V and 4 from J, leaving 21 bases between them. The CDR3 loop reads CASREEVDKEIYGYTF. The CDR3 nucleotides are TGTGCCAGCAGAGAGGAGGTGGACAAGGAAATCTATGGCTACACCTTC.